A selection of T cell receptor beta chains follows, all from one sample in a study of blood T cells in healthy people across ages. One entry per CDR3 protein, called by TCRdb with MiXCR from the 5' RACE reads. The sample contains roughly 680,000 distinct CDR3 sequences, 52% of which appear only once. Sequencing was done on a sample of blood. Receptors originate from a woman of 80 years or more in good health. Both conserved end residues are part of each CDR3. Fields, in order: J gene, V gene, D gene, clone size, CDR3 protein, CDR3 DNA. A D gene is named only where the DNA matches it firmly. The size entry is marked missing in some rows and otherwise reads once, few, many or a size class.

>TRBJ2-1|TRBV5-1|TRBD1|.
CASSLATGANEQFF
TGCGCCAGCAGCTTGGCCACAGGGGCCAATGAGCAGTTCTTC
>TRBJ2-3|TRBV7-3|.|many
CASSPSGGPPRSTDTQYF
TGTGCCAGCAGTCCCTCGGGTGGACCACCGCGGAGCACAGATACGCAGTATTTT
>TRBJ2-1|TRBV7-2|.|many
CASSLDTGSYNEQFF
TGTGCCAGCAGCTTAGATACGGGTTCCTACAATGAGCAGTTCTTC
>TRBJ2-1|TRBV20-1|.|.
CSAIFLGRGSYSEQFF
TGCAGTGCTATCTTCCTGGGTCGGGGATCCTACAGTGAGCAGTTCTTC
>TRBJ1-1|TRBV5-1|.|.
CASSGKANTEAFF
TGCGCCAGCAGCGGGAAGGCGAACACTGAAGCTTTCTTT
>TRBJ1-6|TRBV12-3/TRBV12-4|.|many
CASSYSQGMSPLHF
TGTGCCAGCAGTTACTCGCAGGGAATGTCACCCCTCCACTTT
>TRBJ2-2|TRBV5-1|.|.
CASSSEGSGELFF
TGCGCCAGCAGCTCTGAAGGAAGCGGGGAGCTGTTTTTT
>TRBJ2-7|TRBV7-3|.|few
CASSLNQGLADEQYF
TGTGCCAGCAGCTTAAATCAGGGGCTAGCCGATGAGCAGTACTTC
>TRBJ2-7|TRBV30|.|.
CAWRRGYSYEQYF
TGTGCCTGGAGGAGGGGGTACTCCTACGAGCAGTACTTC
>TRBJ2-1|TRBV24-1|TRBD2|many
CATSDTTWEGPSSYNEQFF
TGTGCCACCAGTGATACGACTTGGGAGGGGCCCAGCTCCTACAATGAGCAGTTCTTC
>TRBJ2-1|TRBV5-1|.|once
CASSFGPPNEQFF
TGCGCCAGCAGCTTCGGCCCTCCTAATGAGCAGTTCTTC
>TRBJ1-1|TRBV29-1|.|.
CSVASGRGGHTEAFF
TGCAGCGTCGCCTCGGGACGAGGGGGGCACACTGAAGCTTTCTTT
>TRBJ2-3|TRBV4-1|.|many
CASSQDPSLSTDTQYF
TGCGCCAGCAGCCAAGATCCCAGTCTGAGCACAGATACGCAGTATTTT
>TRBJ2-1|TRBV28|.|.
CASSRSLRGNEQFF
TGTGCCAGCAGTCGGAGCCTCAGGGGCAATGAGCAGTTCTTC
>TRBJ2-1|TRBV7-2|.|many
CASSLQRTYNEQFF
TGTGCCAGCAGCTTACAGAGAACATACAATGAGCAGTTCTTC
>TRBJ2-1|TRBV29-1|TRBD2|many
CSVEGSGTGQFF
TGCAGCGTTGAAGGAAGCGGGACGGGGCAGTTCTTC
>TRBJ2-7|TRBV12-3/TRBV12-4|.|.
CASSLRAGSTYEQYF
TGTGCCAGCAGTTTAAGGGCCGGTTCTACCTACGAGCAGTACTTC